The rows below give T cell receptor beta chains drawn from one sample of a study of blood T cell repertoires in COVID-19. The data were produced by immunoSEQ multiplex PCR, yet TCRdb's version contains in-frame clones alone and is incomplete. The table records approximately 70,000 clones, roughly 89% of them present only once. The sample comprised peripheral blood. These receptors originate from a human donor in a cohort sampled during active COVID-19. Both conserved end residues are part of each CDR3. D genes are given only for firm matches. The size of a clone is reported for some rows only, either as once, few or many, or as a class for expanded clones.

V	J	D	size	DNA	CDR3
TRBV19	TRBJ1-6	.	.	TGTGCCAGTGGTAAAGAGGACATTATTAATTCACCCCTCCACTTT	CASGKEDIINSPLHF
TRBV28	TRBJ2-6	.	.	TGTGCCAGCAGTAAAAGAGGAGGGATCGCGGTCTCTGGGGCCAACGTCCTGACTTTC	CASSKRGGIAVSGANVLTF
TRBV27	TRBJ1-1	TRBD1	.	TGTGCCAGCCGGACAGGGGGCAAGGGTGCTTTCTTT	CASRTGGKGAFF
TRBV9	TRBJ1-2	TRBD1	.	TGTGCCAGCAGCGTAGGGACAGGGGTGCCGGTGGATGGCTACACCTTC	CASSVGTGVPVDGYTF
TRBV6-2/TRBV6-3	TRBJ2-7	TRBD1	.	TGTGCCAGCAGTCTACTGACAGGGAAGGGAGTCTACGAGCAGTACTTC	CASSLLTGKGVYEQYF
TRBV28	TRBJ1-3	TRBD1	few	TGTGCCAGCAGTTTCAACAGGGGGCTAAGCTCTGGAAACACCATATATTTT	CASSFNRGLSSGNTIYF
TRBV3-1/TRBV3-2	TRBJ2-7	.	.	TGTGCCAGCAGCCTAACTGGCCCACAGGGCTTC	CASSLTGPQGF
TRBV2	TRBJ2-7	TRBD2	.	TGTGCCAGCGCTAGGGGCCTACTAGCGGGGGGGCTCGAGCAGTACTTC	CASARGLLAGGLEQYF
TRBV28	TRBJ2-7	.	.	TGTGCCAGCAGTTTGGTTTTGGGGGGTAGCTCCTACGAGCAGTACTTC	CASSLVLGGSSYEQYF
TRBV6-5	TRBJ1-3	.	.	TGTGCCAGCAAAGACGCCGACTTCTCTGGAAACACCATATATTTT	CASKDADFSGNTIYF
TRBV6-6	TRBJ1-2	TRBD1	once	TGTGCCAGCAGTTACTACCCAGGGGGCGACTATGGCTACACCTTC	CASSYYPGGDYGYTF